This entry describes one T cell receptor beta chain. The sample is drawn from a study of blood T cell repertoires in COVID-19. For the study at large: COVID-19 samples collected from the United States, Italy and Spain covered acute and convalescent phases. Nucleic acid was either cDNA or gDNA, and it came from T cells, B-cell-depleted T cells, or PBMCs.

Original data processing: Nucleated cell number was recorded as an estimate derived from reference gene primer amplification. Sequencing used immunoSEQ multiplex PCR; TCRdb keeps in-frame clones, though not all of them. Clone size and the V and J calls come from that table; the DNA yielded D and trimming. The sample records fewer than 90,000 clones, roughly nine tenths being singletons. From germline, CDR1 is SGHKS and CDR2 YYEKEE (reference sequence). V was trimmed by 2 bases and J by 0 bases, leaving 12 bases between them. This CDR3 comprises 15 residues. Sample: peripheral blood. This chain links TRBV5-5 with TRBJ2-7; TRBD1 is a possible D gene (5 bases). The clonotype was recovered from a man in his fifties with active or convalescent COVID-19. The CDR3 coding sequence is TGTGCCAGCAGCTTTGGGCCAGGGTACTCCTACGAGCAGTACTTC. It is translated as CASSFGPGYSYEQYF.